The TCR beta chain under discussion was sequenced for a study of tumor-infiltrating lymphocytes in primary liver carcinoma. Study context: Tumor lesions were T1-T3 N0M0 and spanned roughly 4 to 10 cm. Read depth, roughly 3.65 to 8 million productive TCRbeta reads, did not differ significantly between tissues. Whole-study findings and limits: Between tumor regions, pairs overlapped more than tumor-adjacent and tumor-blood pairs did.

Co-extraction of RNA and DNA was performed on about 19-30 mg of unsorted bulk tissue. There were only treatment-naive patients, all with chronic HBV infection. By its share, this clonotype is large (0.1 to 1%). Its antigen is undetermined. Between the trimmed V and J ends, which lost 5 bases and 4 bases, there was a span of 13 bases. Germline-derived CDR1 and CDR2 are SGHAT and FQNNGV. The CDR3 runs 14 residues. The template, 450 to 650 ng total RNA, yielded TCR beta cDNA made with a constant-region primer. Employing slightly modified ARM-PCR, three nested multiplex PCR rounds were run, and these gave rise to the TCR beta libraries. In the first two PCR rounds, TRBV1-TRBV30 forward primers were paired with a C-beta reverse primer, and each round lasted about 9 cycles. From the multiplex PCR reads, TCRdb called clonotypes with MiXCR, one entry per CDR3 protein. Of 47,000 or so distinct CDR3 sequences listed, about 80% are singletons.

The rearrangement links TRBV11-2 to TRBJ2-3; D unresolved. This receptor was identified in a man aged 40-49 years with primary liver carcinoma and hepatitis B virus infection. The sequenced material came from liver tumor tissue from sampling region 3. Regarding subset: tumor region T3, left-lateral pole. CDR3 sequence (DNA): TGTGCCAGCAGCCCGGGCTCCCCGTCAGATACGCAGTATTTT. Its protein is CASSPGSPSDTQYF.